What follows is one T cell receptor beta chain and its context. Germline V gene lookup returns CDR1 SGHTA and CDR2 FQGNSA. V lost 6 bases to trimming and J lost 3 bases, with 19 bases between them. This CDR3 contains 16 residues. This sample was included in a study of OX40 agonist ivuxolimab in advanced cancers. TCRdb keeps only in-frame clones here, not all; method: immunoSEQ multiplex PCR. The sample lists approximately 73,000 clones, 70% to 90% occurring once. The sample was CD4+ or CD8+ T cells sorted from blood, taken in a trial of the OX40 agonist ivuxolimab. The source is an adult with an advanced solid tumor such as melanoma, head and neck, liver or kidney cancer. The V call is TRBV7-2, the J call TRBJ2-3; a possible D gene is TRBD2 (7 bases). Here the CDR3 reads CASRTTPRGGTDTQYF. Here the CDR3 DNA reads TGTGCCAGCAGGACCACTCCTAGGGGGGGGACAGATACGCAGTATTTT.